The T cell receptor (beta chain) under discussion was sequenced for a study of CD8+ T cells in alopecia areata. Whole-study findings and limits: Many expanded lesional clones persisted during tofacitinib (in both scalp and blood).

Indicated treatment: oral pan-JAK inhibitor, 5-10 mg twice daily. The sequencing template was cDNA reverse transcribed from extracted RNA. Using immunoSEQ multiplex PCR, the repertoire was profiled, and TCRdb retains in-frame clones only, with some absent. Here the sample spans approximately 160,000 clones, about 60% being singletons. This CDR3 is 17 amino acids long. In germline, CDR1 is GTSNPN, CDR2 SVGIG (reference sequence). The V end was cut by 0 bases, the J end by 0 bases, with 12 bases between. Regarding this clone: Antigen: not known.

The chain couples TRBV30 to TRBJ1-6; D is ambiguous. This TCR was sampled from a human donor with alopecia areata. The starting material was CD4+ T cells sorted from blood, obtained at week 24, from a patient treated with tofacitinib. CDR3 region: CAWSVTAFSSYNSPLHF. The CDR3 coding sequence is TGTGCCTGGAGTGTAACAGCCTTTAGCTCCTATAATTCACCCCTCCACTTT.